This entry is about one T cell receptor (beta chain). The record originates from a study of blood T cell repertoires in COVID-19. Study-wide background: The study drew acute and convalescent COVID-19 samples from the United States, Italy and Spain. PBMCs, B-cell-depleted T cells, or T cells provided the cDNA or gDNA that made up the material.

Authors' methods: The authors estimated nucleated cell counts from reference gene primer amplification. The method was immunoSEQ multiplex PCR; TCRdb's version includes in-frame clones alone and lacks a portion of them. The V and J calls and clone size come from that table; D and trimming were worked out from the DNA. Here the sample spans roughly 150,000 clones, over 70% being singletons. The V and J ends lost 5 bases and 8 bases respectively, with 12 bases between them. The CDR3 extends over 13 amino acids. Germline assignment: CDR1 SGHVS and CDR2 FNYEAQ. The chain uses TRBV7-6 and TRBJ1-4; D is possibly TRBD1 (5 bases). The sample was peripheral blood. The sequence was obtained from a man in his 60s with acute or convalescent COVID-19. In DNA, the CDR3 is TGTGCCAGCAGCCCAGGGCCGGGCGAAAAACTGTTTTTT. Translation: CASSPGPGEKLFF.